This TCR beta chain was sequenced during a study of CD8+ T cells in alopecia areata (dated by TCRdb to the late 2010s). Study-wide context: The treated patients, all with moderate-to-severe alopecia areata, were enrolled in an open-label pilot trial of oral tofacitinib given at 5 to 10 mg twice daily. Patients received tofacitinib for 6 to 18 months and were then followed off drug for 6 months to check for delayed response and recurrence. For the treated patients, the SALT score, which quantifies what percentage of scalp surface area is affected, served as the measure of disease severity. The study used high-throughput TCRbeta sequencing to examine T cell clonal expansion in alopecia areata, in both the C3H/HeJ mouse model and human patients. Scalp tissue and sorted CD4+ and CD8+ peripheral blood T cells from patchy and totalis/universalis alopecia areata patients and from healthy controls were covered by human TCRbeta sequencing. Tofacitinib-treated patients had biopsies at baseline and at 4 and 24 weeks of treatment, with a later scalp biopsy in several patients. Scalp clonality was compared across normal scalp (n=4), patchy alopecia areata scalp (n=8), and alopecia totalis/universalis scalp (n=8). The RNA source kit depended on sample type: the PAXgene miRNA kit for fixed scalp, the miRNeasy kit for PBMCs, and the RNeasy kit for mouse skin. immunoSEQ multiplex PCR using 35 Vbeta forward primers and 13 Jbeta reverse primers was used to amplify TCRbeta CDR3 regions. The paper's findings and limits, for the study overall: Because the treated cohort was small and had just a single nonresponder, larger studies are needed to establish links between baseline CD8+ expansion and response. Unlike mouse skin, where gammadelta T cells dominate, normal human skin contains resident alphabeta T cells that get sequenced too, which complicates analysis of the scalp TCR repertoire. Scalp clonality and the number of expanded CD8+ clones among the top 100 scalp clones were significantly decreased by tofacitinib. Shared TCR sequences between patients were less evident than in mice, which may be partly attributable to HLA diversity in the patient population. Compared with normal scalp, lesional scalp had higher clonality and more expanded CD8+ clones, particularly in alopecia totalis/universalis, a pattern that suggests antigenic drive. During tofacitinib treatment, many expanded lesional clones stuck around in both scalp and blood, and this persistence may partly explain why relapse happens after treatment is stopped.

The time point label, read with the paper, signifies: roughly 24 weeks on oral tofacitinib. The sample's treatment or condition label, decoded: oral pan-JAK inhibitor, 5-10 mg twice daily. From alopecia areata patients, peripheral blood was collected along with lesional scalp punch biopsies. PBMCs were separated by density centrifugation and stained for CD3, CD4 and CD8, after which CD4+ and CD8+ T cells were sorted on a FACSAria. Library creation used the immunoSEQ multiplex PCR assay. To provide template for TCR sequencing, every sample had RNA extracted and reverse transcribed into cDNA. SuperScript III was used for first-strand cDNA synthesis, primed with a 2:1 mix of oligo-dT and random hexamers. A synthetic immune receptor repertoire was used to assess amplification bias, and residual bias was removed computationally. In the paper's pipeline: Raw reads were preprocessed to remove errors, and CDR3 was defined by IMGT conventions from the conserved cysteine to phenylalanine. To get clonality, Shannon entropy was normalized by log2 of the number of productive unique TCRs and the result was subtracted from 1. CD4 or CD8 identity of scalp clones was inferred by cross-referencing scalp TCRbeta sequences with sorted blood CD4 and CD8 repertoires. What TCRdb holds here is the immuneACCESS table cut down to in-frame rearrangements. Part of the clones is not present; checked against another copy, under half of the missing clones reflect an unresolved V gene, and the others are unexplained. V, J and clone size were drawn from that table, and D and trimming were deduced from the DNA. This sample gives 90,000 to 120,000 clones in total; around 84% of them show up just once. About 24% of the sample comes from the top ten.

This clone was counted a single time. What this receptor recognizes is not known. No qualities accompany the bases; no much larger clone lies one base away. Other DNA sequences from this sample encode an identical CDR3 as well. The junction carries 4 bases between V and J, which are trimmed by 2 bases and 5 bases respectively. CDR1 and CDR2 were assigned from the germline V gene as SGHDT and YYEEEE. Measured from the cysteine to the phenylalanine, the CDR3 is 11 residues long. Only CDR3 DNA remains: 33 bases, in frame from the first base. The chain joins TRBV5-6 to TRBJ2-5; the D gene identity is not certain. Sequencing was performed on CD8+ T cells sorted from blood, taken at week 24, from a patient treated with tofacitinib. The source of this sequence is a human donor with alopecia areata. CDR3 loop: CASSFGETQYF. The sequenced DNA is TGTGCCAGCAGCTTTGGGGAGACCCAGTACTTC. The entire variable domain, with the stretches around the CDR3 drawn from the reference TRBV5-6 and TRBJ2-5 proteins, is DAGVTQSPTHLIKTRGQQVTLRCSPKSGHDTVSWYQQALGQGPQFIFQYYEEEERQRGNFPDRFSGHQFPNYSSELNVNALLLGDSALYLCASSFGETQYFGPGTRLLVL.